A single T cell receptor (beta chain) is shown here with its context. The sample belongs to a study of blood T cell repertoires in COVID-19. Looking at the study overall: The United States, Italy and Spain provided the acute and convalescent COVID-19 samples. The cDNA or gDNA used as material had been derived from T cells, B-cell-depleted T cells, or PBMCs.

Germline-derived CDR1 and CDR2 are MDHEN and SYDVKM. CDR3 length equals 14 residues. V lost 2 bases and J lost 2, with 10 bases in between. In the study's own analysis: Amplified reference gene primers provided the basis for estimating nucleated cell counts. Produced via immunoSEQ multiplex PCR; TCRdb's table is partial and in-frame only. The V and J calls and clone size come from that table; D and trimming were worked out from the DNA. The data contain 150,000 to 200,000 clones, around 84% of them singletons. The TCR sequence derives from a man aged 40-49 years with acute or convalescent COVID-19. The source material was peripheral blood. The chain has TRBV28 and TRBJ2-7; D is uncertain. The CDR3 DNA reads as TGTGCCAGCAGTTTACTCTCCCCGGCCTACGAGCAGTACTTC. Protein: CASSLLSPAYEQYF.